This TCR beta chain was captured by sequencing in a study of blood T cells in healthy people across ages. The study, taken as a whole, reports: Higher diversity and more naive CD4+ cells were features of long-lived donors, compared to aged donors.

This CDR3 is 19 amino acids long. Germline V gene data show CDR1 as ENHRY and CDR2 as SYGVKD. Trimming left V 0 bases short and J 0 bases short, with 21 bases between. This clonotype was recorded a few times. Its target is unknown. For the second PCR, which ran for about 6 to 11 cycles, a sample-barcoded 5' primer and a J-beta primer mix were used. TCRdb redid the calling of the 5' RACE reads with MiXCR, one entry per CDR3 protein. The sample consists of approximately 880,000 distinct CDR3 sequences, roughly 43% of them appearing once. The TCR comes from a man aged 25-45 years in good health. V and J are TRBV10-3 and TRBJ2-7; tentatively, D is TRBD2 (6 bases). The sample was blood. CDR3 amino acids: CAISESAPTLAVSSYEQYF. The CDR3 DNA reads TGTGCCATCAGTGAGTCCGCCCCCACACTAGCTGTGAGCTCCTACGAGCAGTACTTC.